This entry is about one TCR beta chain. The antigen is unknown. The J segment lost 14 bases and the V segment lost 4 bases, leaving 8 bases of the junction unmatched. This CDR3 has 13 residues. Germline V CDR1 and CDR2: LNHNV, YYDKDF (reference sequence). These data come from a study of identical twins. TCRdb reanalysed the 5' RACE reads using MiXCR and keeps one entry per CDR3 protein. The data contain roughly 700,000 distinct CDR3 sequences, less than 10% of them singletons. Study findings and constraints: Conclusions leaned on cross-sectional statistical analysis and did not track the same donors over time. Excess sharing between twins was weaker in beta out-of-frame sequences.

This same sample was also part of a study on yellow fever vaccine responses in identical twins. Turning to that study: Convergence reportedly seemed to mark part of the twins' vaccine T cell response, with personalization marking the rest.

This clonotype was obtained from a woman younger than 30 in good health. Sequenced sample: PBMCs. This chain joins TRBV15 and TRBJ1-4; 9 nucleotides agree with TRBD1. The CDR3 DNA is TGTGCCACCAGCACCCGACAGGGGGGAAATCTGTTTTTT. It yields the protein CATSTRQGGNLFF. The whole variable domain, filled in from reference TRBV15 and TRBJ1-4, reads DAMVIQNPRYQVTQFGKPVTLSCSQTLNHNVMYWYQQKSSQAPKLLFHYYDKDFNNEADTPDNFQSRRPNTSFCFLDIRSPGLGDTAMYLCATSTRQGGNLFFGSGTQLSVL.